These 6 T cell receptor beta chains came from one sample sequenced in a study of Ad26.COV2.S vaccination and SARS-CoV-2 variants. Treatment described: around 19 received Ad26.COV2.S at low or high dose, single or two shots; 5 received placebo; per-sample allocation not given. The samples date from day 63 after the first vaccine or placebo injection. Sequenced by immunoSEQ multiplex PCR; TCRdb stores in-frame clones only, minus some. This table has 450,000 to 550,000 clones, 80% to 90% appearing once. Material: peripheral blood, obtained in a trial of Ad26.COV2.S vaccine versus placebo. The receptors come from a person between 18 and 60 years old who received the Ad26.COV2.S COVID-19 vaccine or a placebo.

The gene calls are TRBV6-5 and TRBJ2-1; D is undetermined. The CDR3 runs 16 residues. With 2 bases removed from V and 1 base from J, the gap between germline ends came to 12 bases. Germline values: CDR1 MNHEY, CDR2 SVGAGI. The CDR3 DNA reads TGTGCCAGCAGTTACGGTAGAGTACCTTCCTACAATGAGCAGTTCTTC. Its protein is CASSYGRVPSYNEQFF.

The chain combines TRBV3-1 (or the pseudogene TRBV3-2) with TRBJ1-1; D gene unclear. This CDR3 spans 14 amino acids. In germline, CDR1 is LGHDT, CDR2 YNNKEL (reference sequence). V was clipped by 3 bases and J by 1 base, with 9 bases between them. The CDR3 reads CASSQATSNTEAFF. In DNA, the CDR3 is TGTGCCAGCAGCCAGGCGACATCGAACACTGAAGCTTTCTTT.

V usage is TRBV5-5 and J usage is TRBJ2-7; tentative D call: TRBD2 (6 bases). Germline assignment: CDR1 SGHKS and CDR2 YYEKEE (reference sequence). V shed 5 bases and J shed 3 bases, with 21 bases lying between them. This CDR3 region has 16 residues. The CDR3 region has the DNA TGTGCCAGCAGTGGACGGAGGGTAGGTTTGGACTACGAGCAGTACTTC. It codes for CASSGRRVGLDYEQYF.

The V and J genes are TRBV6-6 and TRBJ2-5, with 10 bases aligning to TRBD2. J lost 4 bases, V lost 7 bases, and 6 bases had no gene match. CDR1 and CDR2 from the germline V gene are MNHNY and SVGAGI (reference sequence). The CDR3 covers 14 residues. The CDR3 loop reads CASKIAGGAETQYF. The CDR3, as DNA: TGTGCCAGCAAAATAGCGGGGGGTGCAGAGACCCAGTACTTC.

The chain employs TRBV7-9 and TRBJ2-7; TRBD2 is a possible D gene (5 bases). V was cut by 6 bases and J by 4 bases, with 13 bases left in between. CDR1 SEHNR and CDR2 FQNEAQ come from the germline V gene (reference sequence). The CDR3 spans 13 residues. The CDR3 here is CASSGSTRYEQYF. CDR3 DNA: TGTGCCAGCAGTGGTAGCACTAGATACGAGCAGTACTTC.

The count of this clone is one. The gene calls are TRBV5-1 and TRBJ2-2, with TRBD2 identical over 11 bases. The trim removed 4 bases at V and 3 bases at J, leaving 5 bases unmatched. Germline assignment: CDR1 SGHRS and CDR2 YFSETQ. CDR3 length: 16 amino acids. In DNA, the CDR3 is TGCGCCAGCAGCGGTAGCGGGGGGGCGGACACCGGGGAGCTGTTTTTT. It translates to CASSGSGGADTGELFF.